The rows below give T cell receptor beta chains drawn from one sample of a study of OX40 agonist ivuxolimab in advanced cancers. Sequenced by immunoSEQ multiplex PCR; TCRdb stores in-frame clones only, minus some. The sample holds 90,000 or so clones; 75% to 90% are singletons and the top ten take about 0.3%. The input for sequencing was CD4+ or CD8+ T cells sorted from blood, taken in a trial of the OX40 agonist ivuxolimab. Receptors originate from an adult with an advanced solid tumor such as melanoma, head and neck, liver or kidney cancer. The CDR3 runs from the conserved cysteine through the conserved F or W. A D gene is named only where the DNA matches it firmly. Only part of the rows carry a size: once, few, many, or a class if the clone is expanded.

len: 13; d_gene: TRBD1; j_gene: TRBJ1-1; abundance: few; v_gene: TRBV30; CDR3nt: TGTGCCTGGAGACCCCAGGGGGACACTGAAGCTTTCTTT; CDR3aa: CAWRPQGDTEAFF
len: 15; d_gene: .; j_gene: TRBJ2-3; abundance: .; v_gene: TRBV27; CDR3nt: TGTGCCAGCAGTTCGGGCAGGCCAAACACAGATACGCAGTATTTT; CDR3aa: CASSSGRPNTDTQYF
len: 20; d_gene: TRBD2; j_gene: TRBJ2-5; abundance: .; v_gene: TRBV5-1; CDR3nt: TGCGCCAGCAGCCCCTGGACAGGACGTAGCGGGAGGCACCGCGAAGAGACCCAGTACTTC; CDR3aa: CASSPWTGRSGRHREETQYF
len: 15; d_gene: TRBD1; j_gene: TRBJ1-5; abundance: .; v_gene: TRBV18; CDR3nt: TGTGCCAGCTCCCAAGGGACAGGTGGAGATCAGCCCCAGCATTTT; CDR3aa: CASSQGTGGDQPQHF
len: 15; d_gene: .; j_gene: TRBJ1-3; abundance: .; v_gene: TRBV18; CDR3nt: TGTGCCACCTCAACCCAAGGCCATACTGGAAACACCATATATTTT; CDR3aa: CATSTQGHTGNTIYF
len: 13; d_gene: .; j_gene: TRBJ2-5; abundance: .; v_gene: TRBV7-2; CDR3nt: TGTGCCAGCAGCCCGACAGAGCAAGAGACCCAGTACTTC; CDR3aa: CASSPTEQETQYF
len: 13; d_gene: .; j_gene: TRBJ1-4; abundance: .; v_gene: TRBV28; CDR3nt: TGTGCCAGCAGTTTGCCAGGGAGTGAAAAACTGTTTTTT; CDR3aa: CASSLPGSEKLFF
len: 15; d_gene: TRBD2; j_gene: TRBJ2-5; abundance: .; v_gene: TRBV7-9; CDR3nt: TGTGCCAGCACCCCGGGACTAGCGGGAGTTGAGACCCAGTACTTC; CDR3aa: CASTPGLAGVETQYF
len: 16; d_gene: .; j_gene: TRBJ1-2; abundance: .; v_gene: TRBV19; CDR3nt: TGTGCCAGTAGCCCTCCCCGGGGCCGTGCTAACTATGGCTACACCTTC; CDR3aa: CASSPPRGRANYGYTF
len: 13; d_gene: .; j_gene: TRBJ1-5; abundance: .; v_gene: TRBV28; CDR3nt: TGTGCCAGCAGCCGGGACGGAAATCAGCCCCAGCATTTT; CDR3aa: CASSRDGNQPQHF
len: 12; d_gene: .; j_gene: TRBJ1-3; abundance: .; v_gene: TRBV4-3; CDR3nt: TGCGCCAGCAGCCAAGCTGGAAACACCATATATTTT; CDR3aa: CASSQAGNTIYF
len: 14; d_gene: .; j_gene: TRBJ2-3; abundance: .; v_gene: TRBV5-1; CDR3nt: TGCGCCAGCAGCCCCCGGGGGCAGGCGGATACGCAGTATTTT; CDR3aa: CASSPRGQADTQYF
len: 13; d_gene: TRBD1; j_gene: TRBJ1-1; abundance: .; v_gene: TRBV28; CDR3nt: TGTGCCAGCACCTTAGGACAGGGCAGTGAAGCTTTCTTT; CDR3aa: CASTLGQGSEAFF
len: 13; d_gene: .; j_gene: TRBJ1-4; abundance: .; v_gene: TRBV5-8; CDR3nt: TGTGCCAGCAGCCCTCTCTCGTGGGAAAAACTGTTTTTT; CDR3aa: CASSPLSWEKLFF
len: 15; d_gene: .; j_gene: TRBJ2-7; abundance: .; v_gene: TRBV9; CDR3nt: TGTGCCAGCAGCGCGACCACGGGTCCCCCCTACGAGCAGTACTTC; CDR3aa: CASSATTGPPYEQYF